This T cell receptor beta chain was identified in a study of T cell responses to AZD1222 COVID-19 vaccine. Study findings and constraints: Spike-specific TCR breadth and depth grew following two AZD1222 doses. Spike-wide coverage was observed for vaccine-associated CD4 TCRs, with dominant responses at 160-218 and 743-854. Variant regions that are unmutated are reportedly the target of nearly half of spike-specific TCRs. White British donors predominated, females outnumbered males, and clonal diversity was possibly underestimated.

Trimming stripped 2 bases from V and 2 bases from J, with 9 bases between. Per germline, CDR1 SGHVS and CDR2 FNYEAQ. The length of the CDR3 is 15 residues. Of note for this clone: Its antigen is as yet unknown.

TCRdb keeps only in-frame clones here, not all; method: immunoSEQ multiplex PCR. This sample has over 100,000 clones, with around 83% found just once. The receptor comes from an adult in good health. The material sequenced was peripheral blood, taken on day 0 of AZD1222 vaccination. The chain is built from TRBV7-6 and TRBJ2-2; D possibly matches TRBD1 or TRBD2 (5 bases each). CDR3: CASSLRRTNTGELFF. CDR3 DNA sequence: TGTGCCAGCAGCTTAAGGAGGACAAACACCGGGGAGCTGTTTTTT.